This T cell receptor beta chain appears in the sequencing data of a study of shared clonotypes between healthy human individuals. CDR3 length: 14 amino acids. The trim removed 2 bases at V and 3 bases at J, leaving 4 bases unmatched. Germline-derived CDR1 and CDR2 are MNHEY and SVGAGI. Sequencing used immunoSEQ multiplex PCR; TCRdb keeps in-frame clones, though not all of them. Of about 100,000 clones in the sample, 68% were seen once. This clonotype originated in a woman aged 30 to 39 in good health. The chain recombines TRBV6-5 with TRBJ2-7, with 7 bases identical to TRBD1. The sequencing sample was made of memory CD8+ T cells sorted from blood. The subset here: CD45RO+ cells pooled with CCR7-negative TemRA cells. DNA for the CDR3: TGTGCCAGCAGTTACCTTCAGGGGGACTACGAGCAGTACTTC. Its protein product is CASSYLQGDYEQYF.